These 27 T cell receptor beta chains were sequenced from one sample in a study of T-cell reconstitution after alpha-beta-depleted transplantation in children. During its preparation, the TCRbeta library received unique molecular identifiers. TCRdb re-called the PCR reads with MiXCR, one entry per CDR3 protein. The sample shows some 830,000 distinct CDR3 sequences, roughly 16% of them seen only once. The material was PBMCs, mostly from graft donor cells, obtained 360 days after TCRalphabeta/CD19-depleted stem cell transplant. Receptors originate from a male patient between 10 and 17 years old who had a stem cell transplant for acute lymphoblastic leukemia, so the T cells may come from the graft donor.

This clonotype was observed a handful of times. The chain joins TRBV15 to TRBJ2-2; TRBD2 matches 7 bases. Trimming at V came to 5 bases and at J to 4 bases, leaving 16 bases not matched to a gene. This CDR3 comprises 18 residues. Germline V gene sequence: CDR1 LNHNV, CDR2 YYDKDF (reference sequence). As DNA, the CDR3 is TGTGCCACCAGCGGCCTTAGAAGCGGGAAATTGGTCACCGGGGAGCTGTTTTTT. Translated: CATSGLRSGKLVTGELFF.

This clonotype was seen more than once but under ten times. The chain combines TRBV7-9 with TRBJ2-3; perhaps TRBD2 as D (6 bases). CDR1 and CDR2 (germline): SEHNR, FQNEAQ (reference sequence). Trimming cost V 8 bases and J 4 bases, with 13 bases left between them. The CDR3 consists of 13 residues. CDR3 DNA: TGTGCCAGCCTTCGGGAGCTCGCAGATACGCAGTATTTT. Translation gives CASLRELADTQYF.

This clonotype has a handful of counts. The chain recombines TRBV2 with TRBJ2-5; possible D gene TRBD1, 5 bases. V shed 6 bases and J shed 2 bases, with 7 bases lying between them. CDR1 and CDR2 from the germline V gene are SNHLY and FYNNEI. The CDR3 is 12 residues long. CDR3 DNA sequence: TGTGCCAGCAGGGACATACAAGAGACCCAGTACTTC. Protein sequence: CASRDIQETQYF.

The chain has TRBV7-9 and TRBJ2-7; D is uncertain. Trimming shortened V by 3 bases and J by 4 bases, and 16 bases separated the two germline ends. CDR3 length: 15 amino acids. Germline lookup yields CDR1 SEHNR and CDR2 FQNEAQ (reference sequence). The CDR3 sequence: CASSFSSPYTYEQYF. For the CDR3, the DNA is TGTGCCAGCAGCTTCAGCTCCCCGTATACTTACGAGCAGTACTTC.

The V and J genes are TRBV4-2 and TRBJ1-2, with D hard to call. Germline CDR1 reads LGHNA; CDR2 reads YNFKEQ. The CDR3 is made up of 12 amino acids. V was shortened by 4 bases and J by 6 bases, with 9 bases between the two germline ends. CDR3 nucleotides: TGTGCCAGCAGCCCAAAGGGTGATGGCTACACCTTC. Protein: CASSPKGDGYTF.

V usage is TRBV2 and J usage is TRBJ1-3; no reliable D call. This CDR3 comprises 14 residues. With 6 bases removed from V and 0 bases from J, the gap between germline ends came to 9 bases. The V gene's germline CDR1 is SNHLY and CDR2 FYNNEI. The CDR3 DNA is TGTGCCAGCAGCCTTGTAACCTCTGGAAACACCATATATTTT. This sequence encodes CASSLVTSGNTIYF.

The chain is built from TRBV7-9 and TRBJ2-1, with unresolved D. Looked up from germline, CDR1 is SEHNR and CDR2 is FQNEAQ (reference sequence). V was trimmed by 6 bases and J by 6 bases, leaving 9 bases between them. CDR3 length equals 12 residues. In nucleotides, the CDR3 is TGTGCCAGCAGTTACCTCTCCAATGAGCAGTTCTTC. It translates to CASSYLSNEQFF.

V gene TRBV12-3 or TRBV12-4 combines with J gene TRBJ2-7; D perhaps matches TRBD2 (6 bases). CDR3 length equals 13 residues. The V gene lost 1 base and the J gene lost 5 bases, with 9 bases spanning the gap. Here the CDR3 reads CASSLGGGNEQYF. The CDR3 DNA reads TGTGCCAGCAGTTTAGGGGGAGGTAACGAGCAGTACTTC.

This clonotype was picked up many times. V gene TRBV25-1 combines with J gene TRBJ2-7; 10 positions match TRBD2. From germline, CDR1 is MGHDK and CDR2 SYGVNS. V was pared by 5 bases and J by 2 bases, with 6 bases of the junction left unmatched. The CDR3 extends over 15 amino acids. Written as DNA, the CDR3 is TGTGCCAGCAGTACCCCTAGCGGGAGTACCTACGAGCAGTACTTC. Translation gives CASSTPSGSTYEQYF.

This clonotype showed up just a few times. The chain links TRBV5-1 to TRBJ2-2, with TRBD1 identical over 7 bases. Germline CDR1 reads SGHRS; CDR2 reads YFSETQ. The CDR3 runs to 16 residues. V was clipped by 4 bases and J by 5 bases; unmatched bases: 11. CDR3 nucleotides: TGCGCCAGCAGCGTACCACAGGGGTCGAGGACCGGGGAGCTGTTTTTT. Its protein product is CASSVPQGSRTGELFF. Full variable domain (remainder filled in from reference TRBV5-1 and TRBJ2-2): KAGVTQTPRYLIKTRGQQVTLSCSPISGHRSVSWYQQTPGQGLQFLFEYFSETQRNKGNFPGRFSGRQFSNSRSEMNVSTLELGDSALYLCASSVPQGSRTGELFFGEGSRLTVL.

In DNA, the CDR3 is TGCAGTGCTACCCTAACTAGCGGGAGTCCCTACGAGCAGTACTTC. Amino acid sequence: CSATLTSGSPYEQYF. V usage is TRBV20-1 and J usage is TRBJ2-7; TRBD2 matches 11 bases. Unmatched junction bases numbered 7, after V lost 4 bases and J lost 2 bases. The CDR3 length is 15 residues. Per the germline V gene, CDR1 is DFQATT and CDR2 is SNEGSKA (reference sequence).

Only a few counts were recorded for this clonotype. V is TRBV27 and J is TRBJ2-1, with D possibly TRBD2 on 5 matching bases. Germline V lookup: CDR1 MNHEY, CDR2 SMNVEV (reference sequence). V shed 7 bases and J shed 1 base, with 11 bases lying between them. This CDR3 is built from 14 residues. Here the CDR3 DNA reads TGTGCCAGCACCGAGGGCAGTTCCTACAATGAGCAGTTCTTC. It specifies CASTEGSSYNEQFF.

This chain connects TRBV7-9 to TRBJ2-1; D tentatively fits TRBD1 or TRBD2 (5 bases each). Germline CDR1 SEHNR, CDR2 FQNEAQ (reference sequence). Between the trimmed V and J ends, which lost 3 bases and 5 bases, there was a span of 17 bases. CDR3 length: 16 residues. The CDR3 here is CASSFGDPRGDNEQFF. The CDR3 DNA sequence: TGTGCCAGCAGCTTTGGGGATCCCCGGGGCGACAATGAGCAGTTCTTC.

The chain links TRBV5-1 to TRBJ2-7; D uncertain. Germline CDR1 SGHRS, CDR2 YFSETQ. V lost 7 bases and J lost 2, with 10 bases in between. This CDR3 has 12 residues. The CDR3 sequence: CASCSNPYEQYF. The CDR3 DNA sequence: TGCGCCAGCTGCAGCAACCCCTACGAGCAGTACTTC.

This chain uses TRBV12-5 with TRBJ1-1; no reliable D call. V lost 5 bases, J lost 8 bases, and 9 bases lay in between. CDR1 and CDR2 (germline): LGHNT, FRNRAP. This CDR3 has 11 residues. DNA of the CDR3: TGTGCTAGTGGTGTGAGACCCGAAGCTTTCTTT. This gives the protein CASGVRPEAFF.

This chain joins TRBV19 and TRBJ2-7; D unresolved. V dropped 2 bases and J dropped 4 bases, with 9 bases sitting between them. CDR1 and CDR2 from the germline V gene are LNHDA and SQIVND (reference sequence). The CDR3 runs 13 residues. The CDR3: CASSIHLGYEQYF. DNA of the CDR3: TGTGCCAGTAGTATACATCTGGGATACGAGCAGTACTTC. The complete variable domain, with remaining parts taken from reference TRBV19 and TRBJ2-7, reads DGGITQSPKYLFRKEGQNVTLSCEQNLNHDAMYWYRQDPGQGLRLIYYSQIVNDFQKGDIAEGYSVSREKKESFPLTVTSAQKNPTAFYLCASSIHLGYEQYFGPGTRLTVT.

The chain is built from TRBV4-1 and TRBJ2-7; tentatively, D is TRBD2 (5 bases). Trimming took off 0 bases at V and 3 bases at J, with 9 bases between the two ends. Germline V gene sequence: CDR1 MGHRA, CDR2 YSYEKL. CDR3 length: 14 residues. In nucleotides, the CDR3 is TGCGCCAGCAGCCAAGATCTCGGGGTCTACGAGCAGTACTTC. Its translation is CASSQDLGVYEQYF.

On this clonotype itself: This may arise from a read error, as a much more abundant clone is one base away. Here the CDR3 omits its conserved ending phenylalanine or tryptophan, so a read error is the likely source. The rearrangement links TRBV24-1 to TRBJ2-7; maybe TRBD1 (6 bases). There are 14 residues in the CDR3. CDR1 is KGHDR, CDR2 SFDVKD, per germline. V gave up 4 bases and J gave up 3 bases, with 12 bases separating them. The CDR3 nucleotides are TGTGCCACCAGTGACCCAGACAGGATCTACGAGCAGTACTAC. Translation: CATSDPDRIYEQYY.

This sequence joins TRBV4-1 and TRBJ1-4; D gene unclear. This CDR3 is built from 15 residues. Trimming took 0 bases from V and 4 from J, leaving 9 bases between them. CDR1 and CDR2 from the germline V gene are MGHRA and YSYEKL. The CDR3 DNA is TGCGCCAGCAGCCAAGAGCCCCGATATAATGAAAAACTGTTTTTT. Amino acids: CASSQEPRYNEKLFF.

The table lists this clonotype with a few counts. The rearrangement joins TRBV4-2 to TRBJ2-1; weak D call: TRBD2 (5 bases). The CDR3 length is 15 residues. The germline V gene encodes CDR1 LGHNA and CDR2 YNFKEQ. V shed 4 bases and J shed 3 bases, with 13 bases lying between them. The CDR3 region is CASSRQGGIYNEQFF. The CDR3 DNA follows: TGTGCCAGCAGCCGCCAAGGAGGCATCTACAATGAGCAGTTCTTC.

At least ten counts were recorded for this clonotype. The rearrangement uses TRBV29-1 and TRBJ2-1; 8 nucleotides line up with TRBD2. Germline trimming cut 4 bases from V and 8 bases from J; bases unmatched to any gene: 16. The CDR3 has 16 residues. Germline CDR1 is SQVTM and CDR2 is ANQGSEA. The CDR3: CSVGYPSGSVSYEQFF. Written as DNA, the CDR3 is TGCAGCGTTGGTTACCCCAGCGGGAGTGTAAGCTATGAGCAGTTCTTC.

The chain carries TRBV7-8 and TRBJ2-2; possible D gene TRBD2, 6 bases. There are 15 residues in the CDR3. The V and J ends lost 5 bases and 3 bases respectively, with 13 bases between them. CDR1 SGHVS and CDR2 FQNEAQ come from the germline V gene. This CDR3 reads CASSLWGGDTGELFF. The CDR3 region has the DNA TGTGCCAGCAGCCTTTGGGGCGGGGACACCGGGGAGCTGTTTTTT. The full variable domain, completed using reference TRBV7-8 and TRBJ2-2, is GAGVSQSPRYKVAKRGQDVALRCDPISGHVSLFWYQQALGQGPEFLTYFQNEAQLDKSGLPSDRFFAERPEGSVSTLKIQRTQQEDSAVYLCASSLWGGDTGELFFGEGSRLTVL.

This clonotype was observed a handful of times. As DNA, the CDR3 is TGTGCCAGCAGGGGACAGGGGACCCCTTCCAACGAGCAGTACTTC. It is translated as CASRGQGTPSNEQYF. The chain carries TRBV7-9 and TRBJ2-7; TRBD1 aligns across 10 bases. The CDR3 is 15 amino acids. The V gene's germline CDR1 is SEHNR and CDR2 FQNEAQ (reference sequence). J gave up 5 bases and V 6 bases, and 10 bases lay outside the gene matches.

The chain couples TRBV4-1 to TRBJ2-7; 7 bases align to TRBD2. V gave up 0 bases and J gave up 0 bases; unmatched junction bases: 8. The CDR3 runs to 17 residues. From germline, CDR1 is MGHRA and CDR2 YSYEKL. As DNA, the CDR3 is TGCGCCAGCAGCCAAGAGGGCACGGCTAGCGGCTCCTACGAGCAGTACTTC. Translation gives CASSQEGTASGSYEQYF.

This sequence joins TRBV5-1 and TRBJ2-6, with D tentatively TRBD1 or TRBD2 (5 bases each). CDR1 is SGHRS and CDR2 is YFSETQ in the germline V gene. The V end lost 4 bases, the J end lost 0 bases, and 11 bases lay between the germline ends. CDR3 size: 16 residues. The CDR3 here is CASSRAGTSGANVLTF. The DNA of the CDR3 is TGCGCCAGCAGCAGGGCAGGGACCTCTGGGGCCAACGTCCTGACTTTC.

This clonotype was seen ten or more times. CDR3 loop: CASSLARSYEQYF. In nucleotides, the CDR3 is TGCGCCAGCAGCTTAGCCCGGTCCTACGAGCAGTACTTC. V usage is TRBV5-1 and J usage is TRBJ2-7, with D uncertain. The CDR3 loop spans 13 amino acids. The V gene lost 2 bases and the J gene lost 1 base, with 7 bases spanning the gap. Germline lookup yields CDR1 SGHRS and CDR2 YFSETQ.

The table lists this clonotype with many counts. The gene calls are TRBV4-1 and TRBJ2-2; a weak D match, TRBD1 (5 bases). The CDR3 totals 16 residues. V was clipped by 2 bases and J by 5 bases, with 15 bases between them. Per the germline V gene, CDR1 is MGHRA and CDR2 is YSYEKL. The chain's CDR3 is CASSQIGQGRTGELFF. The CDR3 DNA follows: TGCGCCAGCAGCCAAATTGGGCAGGGTCGGACCGGGGAGCTGTTTTTT.